Sequencing of this T cell receptor (beta chain) was carried out in a study of T cell responses to AZD1222 COVID-19 vaccine. As to this clone: Its cognate antigen is unknown.

TCRdb's copy holds only in-frame clones and misses some; the assay was immunoSEQ multiplex PCR. The sample has roughly 140,000 clones; 80% to 95% are singletons. Study observations and caveats: Reports indicate that nearly half of spike-specific TCRs are directed at unmutated variant regions. Baseline antibody screening turned up just a handful of seropositive AZD1222 recipients. Among vaccine-associated CD4 TCRs, coverage spanned spike, with dominance at 160-218 and 743-854.

The CDR3 spans 15 residues. The germline CDR1 and CDR2 sequences are SNHLY and FYNNEI. With 6 bases removed from V and 0 bases from J, the gap between germline ends came to 9 bases. The V call is TRBV2, the J call TRBJ1-6; D is unclear. This material consisted of peripheral blood, taken on day 0 of MenACWY control vaccination. The TCR originated in an adult in good health. CDR3 sequence (DNA): TGTGCCAGCAGGGAGTTGAGCTCCTATAATTCACCCCTCCACTTT. Translating it yields CASRELSSYNSPLHF.